This T cell receptor (beta chain) is from a study of CD8+CD57+ T cells in acquired aplastic anemia. Sequenced patients had shown CD8+CD57+ cell expansion by flow cytometry. The patients, all of them, had severe acquired aplastic anemia. This clonotype was counted between two and nine times. Investigators profiled TCR beta VDJ and CDR3 from genomic DNA template. TCRdb processed the reads anew with MiXCR; each CDR3 protein has one entry. The repertoire holds about half a million distinct CDR3 sequences, with around a third as singletons. Germline V gene lookup returns CDR1 DFQATT and CDR2 SNEGSKA (reference sequence). Trimming took off 1 base at V and 0 bases at J, with 11 bases between the two ends. CDR3 length: 15 amino acids.

This sequence joins TRBV20-1 and TRBJ2-3; maybe TRBD1 (5 bases). Sequences were obtained from sorted CD4+, CD8+, or CD8+CD57+ T cells (not recorded which) from PBMCs. This receptor was identified in a human donor with aplastic anemia. CDR3 DNA sequence: TGCAGTGCTAGAGTTGGGGCAGGGAGCACAGATACGCAGTATTTT. Residues: CSARVGAGSTDTQYF.